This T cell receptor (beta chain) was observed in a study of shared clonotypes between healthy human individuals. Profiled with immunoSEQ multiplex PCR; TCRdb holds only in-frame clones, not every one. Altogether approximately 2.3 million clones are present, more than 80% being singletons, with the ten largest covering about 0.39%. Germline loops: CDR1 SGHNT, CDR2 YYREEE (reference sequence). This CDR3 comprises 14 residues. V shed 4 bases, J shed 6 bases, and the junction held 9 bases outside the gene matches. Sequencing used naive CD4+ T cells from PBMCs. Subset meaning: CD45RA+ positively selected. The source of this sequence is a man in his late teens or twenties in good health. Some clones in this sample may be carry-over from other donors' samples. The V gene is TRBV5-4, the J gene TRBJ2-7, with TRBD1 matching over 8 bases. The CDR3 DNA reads TGTGCCAGCAGCAGACCGGACAGGGTTTTCGAGCAGTACTTC. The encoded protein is CASSRPDRVFEQYF.